The 14 T cell receptor beta chains in this list originate from one sample, sequenced in a study of T cells in Graves' hyperthyroidism and ophthalmopathy. Amplification targeted TCR beta CDR3 regions from RNA transcripts. Carried out on the TCR CDR3, a first-round RT-PCR used the HTBI primer set. TCRdb recomputed calls from the multiplex PCR reads with MiXCR, one row per CDR3 protein. This sample has roughly 300,000 distinct CDR3 sequences, with 25% found just once. The sample comprised blood. The receptors come from a man aged 35 to 55 with Graves' hyperthyroidism that later progressed to Graves' ophthalmopathy.

This clonotype was seen repeatedly, ten times or more. The CDR3 loop reads CASRYVREGANTEAFF. DNA of the CDR3: TGTGCCAGCAGATACGTCCGGGAGGGGGCGAACACTGAAGCTTTCTTT. The rearrangement joins TRBV2 to TRBJ1-1; 7 bases match TRBD1. V lost 6 bases, J lost 1 base, and 11 bases stayed unmatched. Germline V lookup: CDR1 SNHLY, CDR2 FYNNEI. This CDR3 contains 16 residues.

This clonotype was counted many times. V and J are TRBV11-2 and TRBJ2-2; tentative D call: TRBD1 (5 bases). V dropped 2 bases and J dropped 2 bases, with 15 bases sitting between them. Germline loops: CDR1 SGHAT, CDR2 FQNNGV. CDR3 length: 17 amino acids. The CDR3 sequence: CASSLIWGSSNTGELFF. The CDR3 DNA reads as TGTGCCAGCAGCTTAATCTGGGGCAGCTCTAACACCGGGGAGCTGTTTTTT.

V usage is TRBV11-2 and J usage is TRBJ2-7; 13 bases are shared with TRBD2. V dropped 2 bases and J dropped 2; count of bases not matched to a gene: 6. CDR3 length equals 17 residues. Germline V gene sequence: CDR1 SGHAT, CDR2 FQNNGV. This CDR3 reads CASSLWTSGSVTYEQYF. The DNA for the CDR3 is TGTGCCAGCAGCTTATGGACTAGCGGGAGTGTAACCTACGAGCAGTACTTC.

This clonotype was seen only a few times. This chain links TRBV20-1 with TRBJ2-7; possibly TRBD2 for D (6 bases). This CDR3 is built from 13 residues. The germline V gene has CDR1 DFQATT and CDR2 SNEGSKA (reference sequence). The V and J ends lost 1 base and 0 bases respectively, with 7 bases between them. CDR3 sequence (DNA): TGCAGTGCTAGAGGACTAGACTCCTACGAGCAGTACTTC. Protein product: CSARGLDSYEQYF.

The sample holds many counts of this clonotype. This chain connects TRBV5-1 to TRBJ2-7, with D tentatively TRBD2 (5 bases). The CDR3 covers 14 residues. Germline CDR1 is SGHRS and CDR2 is YFSETQ. V was pared by 0 bases and J by 6 bases, with 13 bases between. The CDR3 sequence: CASSLVLGSFEQYF. CDR3 in DNA: TGCGCCAGCAGCTTGGTTCTTGGGAGCTTCGAGCAGTACTTC.

The chain is built from TRBV15 and TRBJ2-7, with unresolved D. Germline-derived CDR1 and CDR2 are LNHNV and YYDKDF (reference sequence). This CDR3 has 13 amino acids. V gave up 1 base and J gave up 3 bases, with 7 bases separating them. CDR3 region: CATSRGENYEQYF. CDR3 DNA sequence: TGTGCCACCAGCAGAGGTGAAAACTACGAGCAGTACTTC.

This clonotype was seen many times. This rearrangement joins TRBV24-1 to TRBJ1-2; 7 positions agree with TRBD1. This CDR3 is 14 amino acids long. CDR1 is KGHDR, CDR2 SFDVKD, per germline. The junction had 10 bases not matched to a gene; V was cut back by 3 bases and J by 10 bases. The CDR3 spells CATSDRTTGRDYTF. As DNA, the CDR3 is TGTGCCACCAGTGATCGAACGACAGGGAGGGACTACACCTTC.

In this sample, this clonotype turned up many times. V is TRBV24-1 and J is TRBJ1-2, with TRBD1 matching over 8 bases. The CDR3 has 14 residues. Germline V gene data show CDR1 as KGHDR and CDR2 as SFDVKD. V lost 0 bases, J lost 8 bases, and 4 bases stayed unmatched. The CDR3 region is CATSDLRDRNGYTF. The CDR3 region has the DNA TGTGCCACCAGTGATTTGCGGGACAGGAACGGCTACACCTTC.

The table lists this clonotype with many counts. J is TRBJ2-4 and V is TRBV25-1; D may be TRBD2 (6 bases). Trimming removed 4 bases at V and 7 bases at J, with 17 bases between. Germline V lookup: CDR1 MGHDK, CDR2 SYGVNS. This CDR3 spans 15 amino acids. CDR3: CASSALARAGNIQYF. The CDR3 coding sequence is TGTGCCAGCAGTGCGTTGGCCAGGGCGGGGAACATTCAGTACTTC.

The chain carries TRBV10-3 and TRBJ1-2; weak D call: TRBD1 (6 bases). This CDR3 contains 14 residues. The germline CDR1 and CDR2 sequences are ENHRY and SYGVKD. V gave up 0 bases and J gave up 5 bases, with 10 bases separating them. The CDR3 sequence is CAISESGGQYGYTF. The CDR3 bases are TGTGCCATCAGTGAGTCCGGGGGACAATATGGCTACACCTTC.

The chain links TRBV6-1 to TRBJ2-2, with D unclear. This CDR3 has 13 amino acids. Germline CDR1 and CDR2: MNHNS and SASEGT. Trimming took off 6 bases at V and 2 bases at J, with 7 bases between the two ends. CDR3 bases: TGTGCCAGCAGGTTGACAAACACCGGGGAGCTGTTTTTT. It encodes CASRLTNTGELFF.

The sample holds many counts of this clonotype. This rearrangement joins TRBV9 to TRBJ2-2; D unresolved. In germline, CDR1 is SGDLS, CDR2 YYNGEE. CDR3 size: 16 residues. Trimming shortened V by 0 bases and J by 2 bases, and 11 bases separated the two germline ends. DNA for the CDR3: TGTGCCAGCAGCGTAGTTAAAGGGATTAACACCGGGGAGCTGTTTTTT. This encodes CASSVVKGINTGELFF. Complete variable domain (other parts from reference TRBV9 and TRBJ2-2): DSGVTQTPKHLITATGQRVTLRCSPRSGDLSVYWYQQSLDQGLQFLIQYYNGEERAKGNILERFSAQQFPDLHSELNLSSLELGDSALYFCASSVVKGINTGELFFGEGSRLTVL.

This clonotype was observed many times. The chain links TRBV6-5 to TRBJ2-7, with a weak D call TRBD1 (5 bases). The CDR3 is made up of 13 amino acids. Germline CDR1 is MNHEY and CDR2 is SVGAGI. Trimming left V 7 bases short and J 2 bases short, with 12 bases between. CDR3 region: CASTEQDPYEQYF. The CDR3 DNA reads as TGTGCCAGCACCGAACAGGACCCCTACGAGCAGTACTTC.

This clonotype was detected ten times or more. The V gene is TRBV6-5, the J gene TRBJ2-7, with D perhaps assigned TRBD1 or TRBD2 (5 bases each). Trimming cost V 0 bases and J 6 bases, with 9 bases left between them. CDR3 length equals 13 residues. Germline CDR1 MNHEY, CDR2 SVGAGI. CDR3 sequence: CASSYSSGTEQYF. In DNA form, the CDR3 reads TGTGCCAGCAGTTACTCGTCCGGGACCGAGCAGTACTTC.